Listed below are T cell receptor beta chains from one sample, sequenced in a study of blood T cell repertoires in COVID-19. Measured with immunoSEQ multiplex PCR; TCRdb has only the in-frame clones, and not every one. This table holds over 30,000 clones, about 89% found once. What was sequenced was peripheral blood. The receptors come from a man older than 75 with active COVID-19. Both conserved end residues are part of each CDR3. A D gene is named only where the DNA matches it firmly. Clone sizes are given selectively: once, few, many, or a class where the clone is expanded.

D,J,size,V,CDR3,DNA
TRBD2,TRBJ2-3,few,TRBV5-1,CASSRTSGRADTQYF,TGCGCCAGCAGCCGGACTAGCGGGAGGGCAGATACGCAGTATTTT
TRBD2,TRBJ2-5,-,TRBV3-1/TRBV3-2,CASSPSGSGETQYF,TGTGCCAGCAGCCCGAGCGGGAGTGGCGAGACCCAGTACTTC
-,TRBJ2-1,-,TRBV12-3/TRBV12-4,CASSPSSDNEQFF,TGTGCCAGCAGCCCAAGTTCGGACAATGAGCAGTTCTTC
-,TRBJ2-7,-,TRBV6-2/TRBV6-3,CASSYSAPYEQYF,TGTGCCAGCAGTTACTCAGCCCCCTACGAGCAGTACTTC
-,TRBJ1-3,-,TRBV5-4,CASSLAGSGNTIYF,TGTGCCAGCAGCTTGGCCGGCTCTGGAAACACCATATATTTT
-,TRBJ2-7,-,TRBV21-1,CASSALAGAYEQYF,TGTGCCAGCAGCGCCCTAGCGGGAGCCTACGAGCAGTACTTC
-,TRBJ2-2,-,TRBV29-1,CSVPQGFNTGELFF,TGCAGCGTACCCCAGGGGTTTAACACCGGGGAGCTGTTTTTT
TRBD2,TRBJ2-1,-,TRBV3-1/TRBV3-2,CASSLSGRAPGGQFF,TGTGCCAGCAGCCTAAGCGGGAGGGCCCCAGGTGGGCAGTTCTTC
TRBD1,TRBJ2-2,-,TRBV10-2,CATSGQGNTGELFF,TGCGCCACCTCGGGACAGGGAAACACCGGGGAGCTGTTTTTT
TRBD1,TRBJ2-2,-,TRBV5-1,CASSGRDRETGELFF,TGCGCCAGCAGCGGCCGGGACAGGGAGACCGGGGAGCTGTTTTTT
-,TRBJ1-1,-,TRBV19,CASSISRADTEAFF,TGTGCCAGTAGTATTTCCAGGGCGGACACTGAAGCTTTCTTT
TRBD2,TRBJ2-7,-,TRBV20-1,CSASLAGGLEQYF,TGCAGTGCTAGTCTAGCGGGAGGGCTCGAGCAGTACTTC
-,TRBJ2-7,once,TRBV28,CASSRDTGFDQYF,TGTGCCAGCAGTCGAGATACAGGGTTCGATCAGTACTTC
TRBD2,TRBJ2-1,-,TRBV28,CASSSIGTSGYNEQFF,TGTGCCAGCAGTTCAATCGGGACTAGCGGATACAATGAGCAGTTCTTC
TRBD2,TRBJ2-1,-,TRBV19,CASSSPGTSGDPEQFF,TGTGCCAGTAGCTCACCCGGGACTAGCGGGGACCCCGAGCAGTTCTTC
-,TRBJ2-3,-,TRBV5-1,CASSFFSGLSTDTQYF,TGCGCCAGCAGCTTTTTCTCGGGGTTAAGCACAGATACGCAGTATTTT
-,TRBJ1-1,-,TRBV18,CASLVDRNTEAFF,TGTGCCAGCTTAGTCGACAGGAACACTGAAGCTTTCTTT
TRBD2,TRBJ2-2,-,TRBV18,CASSTRLAGGHGELFF,TGTGCCAGCTCAACCAGACTAGCGGGAGGTCACGGGGAGCTGTTTTTT
-,TRBJ2-7,-,TRBV4-3,CASSQDRGEIYEQYF,TGCGCCAGCAGCCAAGACAGGGGGGAAATCTACGAGCAGTACTTC
-,TRBJ1-6,once,TRBV7-2,CASSPRAASNSPLHF,TGTGCCAGCAGCCCCCGCGCGGCTTCAAATTCACCCCTCCACTTT
-,TRBJ1-4,-,TRBV5-6,CASSLYQGGREKLFF,TGTGCCAGCAGCTTGTATCAGGGAGGGAGGGAAAAACTGTTTTTT
TRBD1,TRBJ2-3,-,TRBV5-1,CASSPRQGEADTQYF,TGCGCCAGCAGCCCGCGACAGGGGGAGGCAGATACGCAGTATTTT
-,TRBJ2-1,-,TRBV12-5,CASGNLIPGEQFF,TGTGCTAGTGGCAATCTCATTCCGGGGGAGCAGTTCTTC
TRBD1,TRBJ2-7,-,TRBV7-8,CASSPPWTGAYEQYF,TGTGCCAGCAGCCCCCCCTGGACAGGGGCCTACGAGCAGTACTTC